A selection of T cell receptor beta chains follows, all from one sample in a study of CD8 T cells in ankylosing spondylitis. In TCRdb, the 5' RACE reads were re-called with MiXCR into one record per CDR3 protein. The sample has fewer than 400,000 distinct CDR3 sequences; roughly 14% are singletons. What was sequenced was blood, either unsorted or a sorted T cell fraction (not recorded which). The origin of the receptors is a male donor with ankylosing spondylitis or in good health (not recorded which). Both conserved end residues are part of each CDR3. Each record gives: V gene, D gene, J gene, clone size, CDR3 protein, CDR3 DNA. D genes are given only for firm matches. Clone size is not always given. Where it is, it says once, few, many or a class for expanded clones.

V gene: TRBV5-1; D gene: TRBD2; J gene: TRBJ2-3; clone size: .; CDR3 protein: CASSFGGRSPSTDTQYF; CDR3 DNA: TGCGCCAGCAGCTTCGGCGGGAGGTCACCTAGCACAGATACGCAGTATTTT
V gene: TRBV12-3/TRBV12-4; D gene: .; J gene: TRBJ1-1; clone size: few; CDR3 protein: CASSLGRGIGTEAFF; CDR3 DNA: TGTGCCAGCAGTTTAGGTAGGGGGATAGGGACTGAAGCTTTCTTT
V gene: TRBV5-1; D gene: TRBD2; J gene: TRBJ2-7; clone size: .; CDR3 protein: CASSLGTSGLYEQYF; CDR3 DNA: TGCGCCAGCAGCTTGGGTACTAGCGGACTCTACGAGCAGTACTTC
V gene: TRBV20-1; D gene: TRBD1; J gene: TRBJ1-2; clone size: few; CDR3 protein: CSAWDSSNYGYTF; CDR3 DNA: TGCAGTGCTTGGGACAGTTCAAACTATGGCTACACCTTC
V gene: TRBV3-1; D gene: .; J gene: TRBJ1-1; clone size: few; CDR3 protein: CASRPTTGNTEAFF; CDR3 DNA: TGTGCCAGCAGACCGACGACGGGGAACACTGAAGCTTTCTTT
V gene: TRBV6-5; D gene: TRBD1; J gene: TRBJ1-2; clone size: .; CDR3 protein: CASSSPNRGWYGYTF; CDR3 DNA: TGTGCCAGCAGTTCCCCAAACAGGGGATGGTATGGCTACACCTTC
V gene: TRBV4-1; D gene: TRBD2; J gene: TRBJ2-1; clone size: .; CDR3 protein: CASSQGTSGGTSSYNEQFF; CDR3 DNA: TGCGCCAGCAGCCAAGGGACTAGCGGGGGGACGAGCTCCTACAATGAGCAGTTCTTC
V gene: TRBV3-1; D gene: .; J gene: TRBJ1-5; clone size: many; CDR3 protein: CASSPNPQGSQPQHF; CDR3 DNA: TGTGCCAGCAGCCCAAACCCACAGGGATCCCAGCCCCAGCATTTT
V gene: TRBV12-3/TRBV12-4; D gene: TRBD1; J gene: TRBJ1-5; clone size: .; CDR3 protein: CASSPGTGQRPQHF; CDR3 DNA: TGTGCCAGCAGTCCCGGGACAGGCCAAAGGCCCCAGCATTTT
V gene: TRBV5-1; D gene: TRBD1; J gene: TRBJ2-3; clone size: once; CDR3 protein: CASSPLQGTDTQYF; CDR3 DNA: TGCGCCAGCAGCCCGCTACAGGGGACAGATACGCAGTATTTT
V gene: TRBV20-1; D gene: .; J gene: TRBJ2-1; clone size: few; CDR3 protein: CSARGPLGNEQFF; CDR3 DNA: TGCAGTGCTAGAGGGCCCCTGGGGAATGAGCAGTTCTTC
V gene: TRBV5-1; D gene: .; J gene: TRBJ1-5; clone size: few; CDR3 protein: CASSLGGQGNQPQHF; CDR3 DNA: TGCGCCAGCAGCTTGGGAGGGCAAGGCAATCAGCCCCAGCATTTT
V gene: TRBV25-1; D gene: .; J gene: TRBJ1-2; clone size: .; CDR3 protein: CASTQNQQGYTF; CDR3 DNA: TGTGCCAGCACGCAGAACCAACAGGGCTACACCTTC
V gene: TRBV5-1; D gene: TRBD1; J gene: TRBJ1-4; clone size: .; CDR3 protein: CASGTGGESEKLFF; CDR3 DNA: TGCGCCAGCGGGACAGGGGGCGAAAGTGAAAAACTGTTTTTT
V gene: TRBV20-1; D gene: .; J gene: TRBJ2-7; clone size: .; CDR3 protein: CSARGSAAQDLYEQYF; CDR3 DNA: TGCAGTGCTAGGGGGTCGGCAGCCCAAGACCTCTACGAGCAGTACTTC
V gene: TRBV20-1; D gene: .; J gene: TRBJ1-2; clone size: .; CDR3 protein: CSALRFGGGPYGYTF; CDR3 DNA: TGCAGTGCTCTTAGGTTCGGGGGTGGGCCCTATGGCTACACCTTC
V gene: TRBV20-1; D gene: TRBD2; J gene: TRBJ2-3; clone size: few; CDR3 protein: CSATNPGTSGVTDTQYF; CDR3 DNA: TGCAGTGCTACCAACCCCGGGACTAGCGGAGTCACAGATACGCAGTATTTT
V gene: TRBV6-1; D gene: .; J gene: TRBJ1-5; clone size: .; CDR3 protein: CASSEVGGSNQPQHF; CDR3 DNA: TGTGCCAGCAGTGAAGTAGGGGGTAGCAATCAGCCCCAGCATTTT
V gene: TRBV30; D gene: .; J gene: TRBJ2-3; clone size: .; CDR3 protein: CAWMGHKATDTQYF; CDR3 DNA: TGTGCCTGGATGGGACACAAGGCCACAGATACGCAGTATTTT
V gene: TRBV20-1; D gene: TRBD2; J gene: TRBJ2-5; clone size: .; CDR3 protein: CSASGLAGQETQYF; CDR3 DNA: TGCAGTGCGTCGGGACTAGCGGGCCAAGAGACCCAGTACTTC
V gene: TRBV20-1; D gene: .; J gene: TRBJ2-7; clone size: few; CDR3 protein: CSAANRAYEQYF; CDR3 DNA: TGCAGTGCGGCGAACAGGGCCTACGAGCAGTACTTC
V gene: TRBV10-1; D gene: TRBD1; J gene: TRBJ2-2; clone size: few; CDR3 protein: CASSDIGTGYTGELFF; CDR3 DNA: TGCGCCAGCAGTGACATAGGGACAGGCTACACCGGGGAGCTGTTTTTT
V gene: TRBV20-1; D gene: TRBD2; J gene: TRBJ2-1; clone size: .; CDR3 protein: CSASPGTSEGEQFF; CDR3 DNA: TGCAGTGCTAGCCCCGGGACTAGCGAGGGCGAGCAGTTCTTC
V gene: TRBV6-6; D gene: .; J gene: TRBJ1-2; clone size: few; CDR3 protein: CASTDRNYGYTF; CDR3 DNA: TGTGCCAGCACCGACAGAAACTATGGCTACACCTTC
V gene: TRBV10-3; D gene: .; J gene: TRBJ2-1; clone size: .; CDR3 protein: CAITERTYNEQFF; CDR3 DNA: TGTGCCATCACAGAGCGGACCTACAATGAGCAGTTCTTC
V gene: TRBV12-3/TRBV12-4; D gene: TRBD2; J gene: TRBJ2-1; clone size: few; CDR3 protein: CASTRGGSYNEQFF; CDR3 DNA: TGTGCCAGCACCCGGGGGGGGTCTTACAATGAGCAGTTCTTC
V gene: TRBV29-1; D gene: .; J gene: TRBJ1-2; clone size: .; CDR3 protein: CSVQEVLFGYTF; CDR3 DNA: TGCAGCGTTCAAGAGGTCCTCTTTGGCTACACCTTC
V gene: TRBV20-1; D gene: .; J gene: TRBJ2-7; clone size: .; CDR3 protein: CSARDLSARSYEQYF; CDR3 DNA: TGCAGTGCTAGAGATCTTTCAGCAAGGTCTTACGAGCAGTACTTC
V gene: TRBV5-1; D gene: .; J gene: TRBJ2-2; clone size: .; CDR3 protein: CASSPDTSLNTGELFF; CDR3 DNA: TGCGCCAGCAGTCCGGACACATCATTGAACACCGGGGAGCTGTTTTTT
V gene: TRBV6-1; D gene: .; J gene: TRBJ1-2; clone size: few; CDR3 protein: CASSEVPTTYGYTF; CDR3 DNA: TGTGCCAGCAGTGAGGTTCCGACTACCTATGGCTACACCTTC
V gene: TRBV7-6; D gene: .; J gene: TRBJ2-2; clone size: .; CDR3 protein: CASSLQLARGELFF; CDR3 DNA: TGTGCCAGCAGCTTACAACTAGCACGCGGGGAGCTGTTTTTT
V gene: TRBV7-2; D gene: .; J gene: TRBJ2-1; clone size: .; CDR3 protein: CASSFSRDNEQFF; CDR3 DNA: TGTGCCAGCAGCTTCAGTAGAGACAATGAGCAGTTCTTC
V gene: TRBV6-5; D gene: TRBD1; J gene: TRBJ2-1; clone size: .; CDR3 protein: CASTWTGINEQFF; CDR3 DNA: TGTGCCAGCACTTGGACAGGGATCAATGAGCAGTTCTTC
V gene: TRBV10-1; D gene: .; J gene: TRBJ2-7; clone size: .; CDR3 protein: CASSVGLSYEQYF; CDR3 DNA: TGCGCCAGCAGTGTAGGGCTATCCTACGAGCAGTACTTC
V gene: TRBV5-1; D gene: TRBD1; J gene: TRBJ2-7; clone size: few; CDR3 protein: CASSPDRAYSYEQYF; CDR3 DNA: TGCGCCAGCAGCCCGGACAGGGCTTACTCCTACGAGCAGTACTTC
V gene: TRBV6-5; D gene: TRBD1; J gene: TRBJ1-2; clone size: .; CDR3 protein: CASSYVGTGVGYTF; CDR3 DNA: TGTGCCAGCAGTTACGTAGGGACAGGGGTTGGCTACACCTTC
V gene: TRBV5-6; D gene: TRBD2; J gene: TRBJ2-7; clone size: few; CDR3 protein: CASSLETSGRANQREQYF; CDR3 DNA: TGTGCCAGCAGCTTGGAAACTAGCGGGAGGGCCAACCAACGAGAGCAGTACTTC
V gene: TRBV25-1; D gene: .; J gene: TRBJ1-2; clone size: .; CDR3 protein: CASSDTGKYYGYTF; CDR3 DNA: TGTGCCAGCAGTGACACCGGGAAGTACTATGGCTACACCTTC
V gene: TRBV20-1; D gene: .; J gene: TRBJ1-1; clone size: .; CDR3 protein: CSAKVRPNTEAFF; CDR3 DNA: TGCAGTGCTAAAGTCCGGCCTAACACTGAAGCTTTCTTT
V gene: TRBV11-2; D gene: TRBD1; J gene: TRBJ2-7; clone size: many; CDR3 protein: CASSQDRVYEQYF; CDR3 DNA: TGTGCCAGCAGCCAGGACAGGGTCTACGAGCAGTACTTC
V gene: TRBV7-2; D gene: TRBD2; J gene: TRBJ2-2; clone size: once; CDR3 protein: CASRAGGFGELFF; CDR3 DNA: TGTGCCAGCAGAGCGGGGGGTTTCGGGGAGCTGTTTTTT
V gene: TRBV6-4; D gene: .; J gene: TRBJ2-1; clone size: .; CDR3 protein: CASSEERAPSYNEQFF; CDR3 DNA: TGTGCCAGCAGTGAAGAGCGGGCTCCCTCCTACAATGAGCAGTTCTTC
V gene: TRBV10-3; D gene: TRBD2; J gene: TRBJ2-7; clone size: .; CDR3 protein: CAISGTSSYEQYF; CDR3 DNA: TGTGCCATCAGTGGGACTAGCTCCTACGAGCAGTACTTC
V gene: TRBV25-1; D gene: .; J gene: TRBJ1-1; clone size: .; CDR3 protein: CASSENLYTEAFF; CDR3 DNA: TGTGCCAGCAGTGAAAACCTATACACTGAAGCTTTCTTT
V gene: TRBV12-3/TRBV12-4; D gene: TRBD2; J gene: TRBJ2-3; clone size: .; CDR3 protein: CASSLRLAGGRGTDTQYF; CDR3 DNA: TGTGCCAGCAGTCTCCGACTAGCGGGAGGCCGAGGCACAGATACGCAGTATTTT
V gene: TRBV7-2; D gene: .; J gene: TRBJ2-3; clone size: .; CDR3 protein: CASSSSGGGIDTQYF; CDR3 DNA: TGTGCCAGCAGTTCCAGTGGGGGTGGTATAGATACGCAGTATTTT
V gene: TRBV11-2; D gene: TRBD1; J gene: TRBJ1-4; clone size: many; CDR3 protein: CASSLGQTNEKLFF; CDR3 DNA: TGTGCCAGCAGCTTGGGACAGACTAATGAAAAACTGTTTTTT
V gene: TRBV11-1; D gene: .; J gene: TRBJ2-6; clone size: .; CDR3 protein: CASSPRGGGVSGANVLTF; CDR3 DNA: TGTGCCAGCAGCCCCCGGGGAGGGGGCGTATCAGGGGCCAACGTCCTGACTTTC
V gene: TRBV7-9; D gene: .; J gene: TRBJ2-5; clone size: .; CDR3 protein: CASSLEVNQETQYF; CDR3 DNA: TGTGCCAGCAGCTTAGAGGTCAATCAAGAGACCCAGTACTTC
V gene: TRBV4-1; D gene: .; J gene: TRBJ1-1; clone size: .; CDR3 protein: CASSQERTANTEAFF; CDR3 DNA: TGCGCCAGCAGCCAAGAAAGGACAGCGAACACTGAAGCTTTCTTT
V gene: TRBV12-3/TRBV12-4; D gene: TRBD2; J gene: TRBJ2-2; clone size: .; CDR3 protein: CASCLAGPNTGELFF; CDR3 DNA: TGTGCCAGCTGCCTAGCGGGACCTAACACCGGGGAGCTGTTTTTT
V gene: TRBV10-1; D gene: TRBD1; J gene: TRBJ2-7; clone size: few; CDR3 protein: CASSEDRGHSYEQYF; CDR3 DNA: TGCGCCAGCAGTGAGGACAGGGGGCATTCCTACGAGCAGTACTTC
V gene: TRBV20-1; D gene: .; J gene: TRBJ2-1; clone size: many; CDR3 protein: CSAGEPYNEQFF; CDR3 DNA: TGCAGTGCGGGGGAGCCCTACAATGAGCAGTTCTTC
V gene: TRBV20-1; D gene: .; J gene: TRBJ2-7; clone size: .; CDR3 protein: CSASPRDIRPYEQYF; CDR3 DNA: TGCAGTGCTAGTCCCCGGGACATTAGACCCTACGAGCAGTACTTC